This TCR beta chain stems from a study of T cell changes during pregnancy in multiple sclerosis. Trimming pared 6 bases from V and 2 bases from J, leaving 13 bases between. The length of the CDR3 is 13 residues. Germline V lookup: CDR1 SQVTM, CDR2 ANQGSEA. Assay: immunoSEQ multiplex PCR; the TCRdb copy retains only in-frame clones and omits some. The sample contains roughly 50,000 clones, about 90% of which appear only once. This rearrangement joins TRBV29-1 to TRBJ1-2; tentative D call: TRBD1 (5 bases). The specimen comprised CD4+ T cells from peripheral blood mononuclear cells, sampled after pregnancy. This clonotype originated in a female donor with multiple sclerosis, enrolled in a pregnancy study. CDR3 DNA: TGCAGCGTGACGACAGCCCCAAACTATGGCTACACCTTC. This translates into CSVTTAPNYGYTF.